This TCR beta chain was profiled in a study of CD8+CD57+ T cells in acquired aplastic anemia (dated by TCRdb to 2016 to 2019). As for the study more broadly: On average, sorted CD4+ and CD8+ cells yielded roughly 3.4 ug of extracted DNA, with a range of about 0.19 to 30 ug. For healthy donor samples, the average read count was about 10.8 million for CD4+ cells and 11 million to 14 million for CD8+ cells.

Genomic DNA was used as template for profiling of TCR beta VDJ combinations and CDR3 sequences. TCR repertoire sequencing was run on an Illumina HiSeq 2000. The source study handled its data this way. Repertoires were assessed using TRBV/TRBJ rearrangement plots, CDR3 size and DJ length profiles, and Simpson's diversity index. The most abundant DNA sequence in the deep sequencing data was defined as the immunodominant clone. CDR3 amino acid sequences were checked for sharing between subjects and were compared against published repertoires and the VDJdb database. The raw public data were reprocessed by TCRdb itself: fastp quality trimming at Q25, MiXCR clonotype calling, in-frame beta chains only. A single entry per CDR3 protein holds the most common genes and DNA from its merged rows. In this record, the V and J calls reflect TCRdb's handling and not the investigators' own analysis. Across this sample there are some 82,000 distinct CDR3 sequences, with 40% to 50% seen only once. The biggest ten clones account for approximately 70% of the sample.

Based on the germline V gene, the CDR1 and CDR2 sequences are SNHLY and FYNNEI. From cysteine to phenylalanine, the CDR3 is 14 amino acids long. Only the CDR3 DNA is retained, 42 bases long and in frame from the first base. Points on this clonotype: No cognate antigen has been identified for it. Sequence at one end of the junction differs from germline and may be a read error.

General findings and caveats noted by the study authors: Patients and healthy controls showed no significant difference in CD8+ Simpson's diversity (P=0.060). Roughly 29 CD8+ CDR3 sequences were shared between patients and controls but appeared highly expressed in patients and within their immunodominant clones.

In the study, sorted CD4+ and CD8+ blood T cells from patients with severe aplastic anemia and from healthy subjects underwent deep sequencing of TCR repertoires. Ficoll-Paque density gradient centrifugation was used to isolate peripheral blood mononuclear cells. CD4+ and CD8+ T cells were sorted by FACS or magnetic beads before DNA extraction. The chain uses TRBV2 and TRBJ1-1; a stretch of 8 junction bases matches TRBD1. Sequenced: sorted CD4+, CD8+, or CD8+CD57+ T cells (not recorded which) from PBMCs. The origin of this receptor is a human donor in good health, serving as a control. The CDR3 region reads CASSRTGMNTDAFF. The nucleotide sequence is TGTGCCAGCAGCAGGACAGGGATGAACACTGATGCTTTCTTT.